The 18 T cell receptor beta chains below all came from one sample that was sequenced in a study of blood T cell repertoires in COVID-19. TCRdb keeps only in-frame clones here, not all; method: immunoSEQ multiplex PCR. The profile shows 220,000 or so clones, about 83% of them singletons. The sample taken for sequencing was PBMCs or T cells enriched from blood (not recorded which). These receptors all come from a woman in her forties who had recovered from COVID-19.

V usage is TRBV2 and J usage is TRBJ2-7; TRBD2 matches at 10 bases. Trimming removed 4 bases from V and 2 bases from J; junction bases left unmatched: 5. CDR1 is SNHLY and CDR2 is FYNNEI in the germline V gene. The CDR3 is 15 amino acids. The CDR3 DNA is TGTGCCAGCAGTGTGGGACTAGCGATAACCTACGAGCAGTACTTC. Translating it yields CASSVGLAITYEQYF.

V is TRBV3-1 (or the pseudogene TRBV3-2) and J is TRBJ2-1, with a tentative D call TRBD2 (6 bases). This CDR3 has 14 amino acids. Trimming removed 7 bases from V and 1 base from J, with 11 bases in between. Germline V gene data show CDR1 as LGHDT and CDR2 as YNNKEL (reference sequence). DNA for the CDR3: TGTGCCAGCACCGGGACTCAGTCCTACAATGAGCAGTTCTTC. Translating gives CASTGTQSYNEQFF.

The chain combines TRBV7-2 with TRBJ2-3; D uncertain. The CDR3 consists of 14 residues. The V end was cut by 5 bases, the J end by 6 bases, with 15 bases between. Per the germline V gene, CDR1 is SGHTA and CDR2 is FQGNSA. In DNA, the CDR3 is TGTGCCAGCAGCGCCCGACTCGATCCCGATACGCAGTATTTT. Translation gives CASSARLDPDTQYF.

The CDR3 coding sequence is TGTGCCAGCAGTCGAACAGGGAGCTACGAGCAGTACTTC. Its protein product is CASSRTGSYEQYF. The rearrangement joins TRBV12-3 or TRBV12-4 to TRBJ2-7; possibly TRBD1 for D (6 bases). CDR3 size: 13 residues. Trimming took off 5 bases at V and 3 bases at J, with 11 bases between the two ends.

The chain has TRBV21-1 and TRBJ1-1; the D segment call TRBD1 is taken from the table without a DNA check. TRBV21-1 is flagged as a pseudogene. This CDR3 comprises 13 residues. The CDR3 region is CASHRGGNTEAFF. The CDR3 DNA reads as TGTGCCAGCCACAGGGGTGGGAACACTGAAGCTTTCTTT.

V gene TRBV2 combines with J gene TRBJ1-2; D perhaps matches TRBD1 (5 bases). The V and J ends lost 6 bases and 3 bases respectively, with 14 bases between them. CDR3 length: 14 amino acids. Germline V lookup: CDR1 SNHLY, CDR2 FYNNEI. The CDR3 DNA reads TGTGCCAGCAGATCGACAGTATCGCACTATGGCTACACCTTC. It is translated as CASRSTVSHYGYTF.

This sequence joins TRBV7-8 and TRBJ2-1; TRBD1 agrees at 8 bases. This CDR3 is built from 15 residues. The V gene end was trimmed by 6 bases and the J gene end by 4 bases; junction bases not matched to a gene: 8. Germline V gives CDR1 SGHVS, CDR2 FQNEAQ. This CDR3 is CASSRQGAIYNEQFF. The DNA for the CDR3 is TGTGCCAGCAGTCGTCAGGGGGCAATATACAATGAGCAGTTCTTC.

The chain links TRBV7-2 to TRBJ2-5, with 9 bases lining up with TRBD2. The CDR3 contains 17 residues. Germline CDR1 SGHTA, CDR2 FQGNSA. The J segment lost 4 bases and the V segment lost 4 bases, leaving 13 bases of the junction unmatched. Here the CDR3 DNA reads TGTGCCAGCAGCTCCTCATACGGCGGGAGGGGAAGAGAGACCCAGTACTTC. This encodes CASSSSYGGRGRETQYF.

CDR3 in DNA: TGTGCCAGCAGTGAGTCCGTCGGGGGGGCTGGAAACACCATATATTTT. Translated: CASSESVGGAGNTIYF. The chain carries TRBV6-1 and TRBJ1-3; a weak D match, TRBD1 (5 bases). The V end lost 3 bases, the J end lost 2 bases, and 14 bases lay between the germline ends. Germline V gene sequence: CDR1 MNHNS, CDR2 SASEGT. This CDR3 has 16 amino acids.

CDR3 in DNA: TGTGCCAGCAGCTTAGAATACAGGGGTAGCACTGAAGCTTTCTTT. Amino acids: CASSLEYRGSTEAFF. The rearrangement links TRBV11-2 to TRBJ1-1; 7 bases align to TRBD1. Germline assignment: CDR1 SGHAT and CDR2 FQNNGV. The CDR3 spans 15 residues. The V and J ends lost 0 bases and 4 bases, in that order; junction bases with no gene match: 5.

V gene TRBV2 combines with J gene TRBJ2-7; TRBD2 agrees at 12 bases. The CDR3 runs 14 residues. V lost 10 bases, J lost 10 bases, and 14 bases stayed unmatched. From germline, CDR1 is SNHLY and CDR2 FYNNEI. CDR3 loop: CAIVTGTSGFLQYF. CDR3 coding DNA: TGTGCCATTGTTACCGGGACTAGCGGGTTCCTACAGTACTTC.

J is TRBJ2-5 and V is TRBV25-1; tentative D call: TRBD1 (5 bases). This CDR3 region has 12 residues. CDR1 and CDR2 from the germline V gene are MGHDK and SYGVNS. V was cut by 5 bases and J by 3 bases, with 7 bases left in between. The CDR3 is CASSFREETQYF. The DNA for the CDR3 is TGTGCCAGCAGTTTCAGGGAAGAGACCCAGTACTTC.

The chain combines TRBV6-5 with TRBJ2-7; no definite D call. There are 15 residues in the CDR3. Trimming left V 0 bases short and J 4 bases short, with 13 bases between. Germline CDR1 and CDR2: MNHEY and SVGAGI. CDR3 nucleotides: TGTGCCAGCAGTTACTCGTCCGGGTATACTTACGAGCAGTACTTC. Translating gives CASSYSSGYTYEQYF.

This clone was detected only once. This rearrangement joins TRBV19 to TRBJ1-5, with D possibly matching TRBD1 (5 bases). Trimming shortened V by 6 bases and J by 5 bases, and 11 bases separated the two germline ends. The CDR3 contains 13 residues. In germline, CDR1 is LNHDA, CDR2 SQIVND (reference sequence). The CDR3 here is CASRRSGDQPQHF. DNA of the CDR3: TGTGCCAGTAGGCGCTCGGGGGATCAGCCCCAGCATTTT.

This clone was seen just once. The chain recombines TRBV27 with TRBJ2-1, with D perhaps matching TRBD2 (6 bases). The ends were cut back, 5 bases at V and 4 bases at J, with 9 bases in the middle. CDR3 length equals 13 residues. The germline gives CDR1 MNHEY, CDR2 SMNVEV (reference sequence). This CDR3 reads CASSPRGYNEQFF. The CDR3 DNA reads as TGTGCCAGCAGTCCCCGGGGGTACAATGAGCAGTTCTTC.

The chain uses TRBV4-1 and TRBJ1-5, with D hard to call. Germline values: CDR1 MGHRA, CDR2 YSYEKL. This CDR3 comprises 13 residues. Trimming took off 4 bases at V and 7 bases at J, with 11 bases between the two ends. CDR3 in DNA: TGCGCCAGCAGCCCTGTTGGAGGGCAGCCCCAGCATTTT. It yields the protein CASSPVGGQPQHF.

The V call is TRBV28, the J call TRBJ2-7; TRBD2 matches at 7 bases. CDR3 length: 14 residues. Trimming took 6 bases from V and 4 from J; bases not matched to a gene: 9. The germline gives CDR1 MDHEN, CDR2 SYDVKM. In nucleotides, the CDR3 is TGTGCCAGCAGCACCGGGACTACACCGTACGAGCAGTACGTC. It yields the protein CASSTGTTPYEQYV.

The genes are TRBV9 and TRBJ1-1; TRBD1 might be the D (6 bases). The V and J ends lost 4 bases and 12 bases respectively, with 19 bases between them. Germline CDR1 SGDLS, CDR2 YYNGEE. This CDR3 comprises 13 residues. In DNA, the CDR3 is TGTGCCAGCAGCAAGTATGGGGGCCTAGAACCTTTCTTT. This sequence encodes CASSKYGGLEPFF.